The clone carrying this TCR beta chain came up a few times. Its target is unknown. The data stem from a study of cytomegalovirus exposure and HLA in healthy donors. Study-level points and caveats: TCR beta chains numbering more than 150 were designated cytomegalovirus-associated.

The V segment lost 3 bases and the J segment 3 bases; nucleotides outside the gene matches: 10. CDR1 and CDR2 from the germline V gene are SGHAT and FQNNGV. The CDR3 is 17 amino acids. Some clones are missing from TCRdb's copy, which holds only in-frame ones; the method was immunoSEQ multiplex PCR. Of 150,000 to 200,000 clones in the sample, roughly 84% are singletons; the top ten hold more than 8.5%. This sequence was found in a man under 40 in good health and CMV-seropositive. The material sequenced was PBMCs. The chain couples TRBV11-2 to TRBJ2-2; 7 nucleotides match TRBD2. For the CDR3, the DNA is TGTGCCAGCAGCTTGGGCGGGGGATTGGTTGACACCGGGGAGCTGTTTTTT. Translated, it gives CASSLGGGLVDTGELFF.